A single sample is the source of the 27 T cell receptor beta chains below, sequenced in a study of T cell changes during pregnancy in multiple sclerosis. Assay used: immunoSEQ multiplex PCR; TCRdb lists only in-frame clones, some missing. The top ten hold 2% to 2.5% of the sample, which has some 70,000 clones, around 94% seen once. This sample comprised peripheral blood, obtained in the second trimester of pregnancy. The receptors stem from a female donor in good health, enrolled as a control in a pregnancy study.

This clone was counted a single time. The chain recombines TRBV4-2 with TRBJ1-5, with 8 bases that match TRBD1. This CDR3 has 15 residues. Germline values: CDR1 LGHNA, CDR2 YNFKEQ. The trim removed 0 bases at V and 5 bases at J, leaving 3 bases unmatched. CDR3 sequence: CASSQEGQGYQPQHF. The CDR3 nucleotides are TGTGCCAGCAGCCAAGAAGGACAGGGTTATCAGCCCCAGCATTTT.

The genes are TRBV7-2 and TRBJ1-1; unclear D gene. The CDR3 is made up of 12 amino acids. Trimming pared 4 bases from V and 5 bases from J, leaving 8 bases between. Germline CDR1 SGHTA, CDR2 FQGNSA. As DNA, the CDR3 is TGTGCCAGCAGCTCCCGCGGGACTGAAGCTTTCTTT. It specifies CASSSRGTEAFF.

This sequence joins TRBV6-5 and TRBJ2-7, with 7 positions matching TRBD1. The CDR3 covers 14 residues. Unmatched junction bases numbered 6, after V lost 2 bases and J lost 5 bases. The germline gives CDR1 MNHEY, CDR2 SVGAGI. DNA of the CDR3: TGTGCCAGCAGTTACGGGACAGCTCGAGACGAGCAGTACTTC. This encodes CASSYGTARDEQYF.

V and J are TRBV4-3 and TRBJ2-5; 11 bases map to TRBD1. The J segment lost 4 bases and the V segment lost 1 base, leaving 5 bases of the junction unmatched. The CDR3 sequence is 16 residues long. Germline V gene data show CDR1 as LGHNA and CDR2 as YSLEER. The CDR3 loop reads CASSQVGTGGGETQYF. The DNA for the CDR3 is TGCGCCAGCAGCCAAGTAGGGACAGGGGGGGGAGAGACCCAGTACTTC.

The genes are TRBV5-4 and TRBJ1-5, with unresolved D. Germline loops: CDR1 SGHNT, CDR2 YYREEE (reference sequence). V lost 4 bases and J lost 5, with 10 bases in between. CDR3 length: 13 residues. CDR3 bases: TGTGCCAGCAGCCCTGGGCGGGATCAGCCCCAGCATTTT. The encoded protein is CASSPGRDQPQHF. The variable domain in full, with the rest retrieved from reference TRBV5-4 and TRBJ1-5, is ETGVTQSPTHLIKTRGQQVTLRCSSQSGHNTVSWYQQALGQGPQFIFQYYREEENGRGNFPPRFSGLQFPNYSSELNVNALELDDSALYLCASSPGRDQPQHFGDGTRLSIL.

The rearrangement links TRBV14 to TRBJ2-7; 9 nucleotides align to TRBD1. V lost 2 bases to trimming and J lost 5 bases; unmatched junction nucleotides: 10. The CDR3 runs to 16 residues. The germline V gene encodes CDR1 SGHDN and CDR2 FVKESK. For the CDR3, the DNA is TGTGCCAGCAGCCAAATACCCGGGACAGGGCTCCACGAGCAGTACTTC. Protein product: CASSQIPGTGLHEQYF.

The CDR3 loop is CASSEKGARVDLNQPQHF. The CDR3 coding sequence is TGTGCCAGCAGTGAAAAAGGAGCCAGGGTTGATTTGAATCAGCCCCAGCATTTT. The genes are TRBV6-1 and TRBJ1-5; tentative D call: TRBD1 (5 bases). There are 18 residues in the CDR3. CDR1 and CDR2 from the germline V gene are MNHNS and SASEGT. Trimming left V 2 bases short and J 4 bases short, with 21 bases between.

The J gene is TRBJ2-1, the V gene TRBV2, with TRBD2 matching 11 bases. Germline values: CDR1 SNHLY, CDR2 FYNNEI. The CDR3 sequence is 14 residues long. Unmatched junction bases numbered 8, after V lost 3 bases and J lost 13 bases. CDR3 sequence (DNA): TGTGCCAGCAGTGATGTAGCGGGGGGGGCCGAACAGTTCTTC. Protein: CASSDVAGGAEQFF.

This chain links TRBV6-1 with TRBJ2-2, with a weak D call TRBD1 (5 bases). The germline gives CDR1 MNHNS, CDR2 SASEGT. V lost 6 bases, J lost 1 base, and 12 bases lay in between. This CDR3 region has 15 residues. CDR3 nucleotides: TGTGCCAGCAGACCAATCGACAGGAACACCGGGGAGCTGTTTTTT. This translates into CASRPIDRNTGELFF.

The chain couples TRBV7-2 to TRBJ1-6; possible D gene TRBD1, 5 bases. From germline, CDR1 is SGHTA and CDR2 FQGNSA. The CDR3 contains 15 residues. V lost 2 bases and J lost 1, with 6 bases in between. The CDR3 DNA sequence: TGTGCCAGCAGCTTACAGGGTTCCTATAATTCACCCCTCCACTTT. It translates to CASSLQGSYNSPLHF.

The chain couples TRBV28 to TRBJ2-3, with a weak D call TRBD2 (6 bases). Germline CDR1 and CDR2: MDHEN and SYDVKM. This CDR3 is 12 amino acids long. Trimming left V 8 bases short and J 10 bases short, with 16 bases between. The CDR3, as DNA: TGTGCCAGCGCGACTAGTTCAAGGGCGCAGTATTTT. This translates into CASATSSRAQYF. Variable domain in full (rest from reference TRBV28 and TRBJ2-3): DVKVTQSSRYLVKRTGEKVFLECVQDMDHENMFWYRQDPGLGLRLIYFSYDVKMKEKGDIPEGYSVSREKKERFSLILESASTNQTSMYLCASATSSRAQYFGPGTRLTVL.

V is TRBV27 and J is TRBJ1-1; D gene ambiguous. Trimming removed 6 bases at V and 0 bases at J, with 5 bases between. The germline V gene has CDR1 MNHEY and CDR2 SMNVEV (reference sequence). The CDR3 has 12 residues. This CDR3 is CASRAVNTEAFF. The CDR3 DNA follows: TGTGCCAGCAGAGCGGTGAACACTGAAGCTTTCTTT.

This clone was observed once. The chain has TRBV28 and TRBJ2-2; 7 nucleotides align to TRBD2. The CDR3 sequence is 14 residues long. Germline CDR1 and CDR2: MDHEN and SYDVKM. Losses at the gene ends were 7 bases for V and 5 bases for J; bases not matched to a gene: 7. CDR3 region: CASTLGGRTGELFF. The CDR3 bases are TGTGCCAGCACCTTGGGGGGGAGGACCGGGGAGCTGTTTTTT. The full variable domain, in which reference TRBV28 and TRBJ2-2 provide the parts outside the CDR3, is DVKVTQSSRYLVKRTGEKVFLECVQDMDHENMFWYRQDPGLGLRLIYFSYDVKMKEKGDIPEGYSVSREKKERFSLILESASTNQTSMYLCASTLGGRTGELFFGEGSRLTVL.

The chain joins TRBV21-1 to TRBJ1-2; the DNA was not compared with TRBD1, the D call given in the table. TRBV21-1 is shown as a pseudogene. This CDR3 is built from 12 residues. The CDR3, as DNA: TGTGCCAGCAGCATTATTGGGGCGGGCTACACCTTC. Encoded protein: CASSIIGAGYTF.

This chain connects TRBV14 to TRBJ2-7; D not resolved. Germline V gene lookup returns CDR1 SGHDN and CDR2 FVKESK. V gave up 4 bases and J gave up 0 bases, with 10 bases separating them. There are 14 residues in the CDR3. CDR3 loop: CASSPYQSSYEQYF. DNA of the CDR3: TGTGCCAGCAGCCCCTATCAAAGCTCCTACGAGCAGTACTTC.

V gene TRBV7-8 combines with J gene TRBJ2-4; D might be TRBD2 (6 bases). This CDR3 has 15 amino acids. With 5 bases removed from V and 3 bases from J, the gap between germline ends came to 14 bases. CDR1 SGHVS and CDR2 FQNEAQ come from the germline V gene. The CDR3: CASSLGTLGKNIQYF. The CDR3 DNA sequence: TGTGCCAGCAGCCTCGGGACTCTCGGCAAAAACATTCAGTACTTC.

The chain recombines TRBV7-6 with TRBJ2-7, with 8 bases identical to TRBD2. This CDR3 spans 15 amino acids. Germline assignment: CDR1 SGHVS and CDR2 FNYEAQ. With 5 bases clipped from V and 2 bases from J, the junction kept 8 bases outside the gene matches. CDR3 coding DNA: TGTGCCAGCAGCCCGCGGGGGGACCTCGCCTACGAGCAGTACTTC. This codes for CASSPRGDLAYEQYF.

V usage is TRBV5-4 and J usage is TRBJ1-1; D is uncertain. The CDR3 is 14 amino acids. Germline CDR1 is SGHNT and CDR2 is YYREEE (reference sequence). V was pared by 4 bases and J by 3 bases, with 13 bases between. The CDR3 DNA follows: TGTGCCAGCAGCCCTACCACTGGAGACACTGAAGCTTTCTTT. This sequence encodes CASSPTTGDTEAFF.

This chain connects TRBV5-1 to TRBJ2-5; 9 bases are a match to TRBD2. V gave up 4 bases and J gave up 6 bases; unmatched junction bases: 7. Per the germline V gene, CDR1 is SGHRS and CDR2 is YFSETQ. The CDR3 extends over 14 amino acids. The CDR3 sequence: CASSRASGEKTQYF. The CDR3 DNA reads TGCGCCAGCAGCCGGGCTAGCGGGGAGAAGACCCAGTACTTC.

The chain is built from TRBV19 and TRBJ1-4; 7 bases match TRBD1. The J segment lost 0 bases and the V segment lost 9 bases, leaving 10 bases of the junction unmatched. This CDR3 has 16 amino acids. Germline CDR1 is LNHDA and CDR2 is SQIVND (reference sequence). For the CDR3, the DNA is TGTGCCAGCGGGACAGAAATTCTTGCAACTAATGAAAAACTGTTTTTT. Its translation is CASGTEILATNEKLFF.

The CDR3 is CASSSDRVLWSGYTF. The CDR3 DNA is TGTGCCAGTAGTTCAGACAGGGTGCTATGGAGTGGCTACACCTTC. The chain couples TRBV19 to TRBJ1-2, with 7 bases aligning to TRBD1. Germline-derived CDR1 and CDR2 are LNHDA and SQIVND (reference sequence). The V gene end was trimmed by 5 bases and the J gene end by 7 bases; junction bases not matched to a gene: 13. This CDR3 has 15 amino acids.

This clone is a singleton in its sample. The chain carries TRBV11-1 and TRBJ1-1, with D hard to call. Germline V gene sequence: CDR1 SGHAT, CDR2 FQDESV (reference sequence). The CDR3 is 14 residues long. V lost 6 bases and J 1 base, leaving 12 bases between the germline ends. The chain's CDR3 is CASRPKEGNTEAFF. In DNA, the CDR3 is TGTGCCAGCAGACCCAAGGAGGGGAACACTGAAGCTTTCTTT.

The chain's CDR3 is CASSLGGGPEHF. CDR3 sequence (DNA): TGTGCCAGCAGTTTGGGAGGGGGGCCAGAGCATTTT. The rearrangement links TRBV27 to TRBJ1-5; D perhaps matches TRBD1 (6 bases). In germline, CDR1 is MNHEY, CDR2 SMNVEV (reference sequence). The CDR3 is 12 residues long. Trimming cost V 3 bases and J 14 bases, with 14 bases left between them.

This clone occurred once. This chain connects TRBV30 to TRBJ2-3; 7 nucleotides agree with TRBD1. The germline V gene encodes CDR1 GTSNPN and CDR2 SVGIG (reference sequence). Unmatched junction bases numbered 9, after V lost 4 bases and J lost 2 bases. This CDR3 has 15 amino acids. CDR3 nucleotides: TGTGCCTGGAATTGGGGGCAGGGGGACACAGATACGCAGTATTTT. This translates into CAWNWGQGDTDTQYF.

The rearrangement uses TRBV5-6 and TRBJ2-7; 8 bases are a match to TRBD1. V lost 4 bases to trimming and J lost 6 bases; unmatched junction nucleotides: 3. The V gene's germline CDR1 is SGHDT and CDR2 YYEEEE. CDR3 size: 12 residues. This CDR3 is CASSLTGAEQYF. DNA for the CDR3: TGTGCCAGCAGCCTGACAGGGGCCGAGCAGTACTTC.

This chain joins TRBV11-1 and TRBJ2-7; 7 bases line up with TRBD1. CDR1 is SGHAT and CDR2 is FQDESV in the germline V gene (reference sequence). Germline trimming cut 1 base from V and 2 bases from J; bases unmatched to any gene: 11. The CDR3 runs to 17 residues. CDR3 loop: CASSLGARWQGAYEQYF. DNA for the CDR3: TGTGCCAGCAGCTTAGGTGCTAGGTGGCAGGGGGCCTACGAGCAGTACTTC. The full variable domain, its missing parts supplied by reference TRBV11-1 and TRBJ2-7, is EAEVAQSPRYKITEKSQAVAFWCDPISGHATLYWYRQILGQGPELLVQFQDESVVDDSQLPKDRFSAERLKGVDSTLKIQPAELGDSAMYLCASSLGARWQGAYEQYFGPGTRLTVT.

This sequence joins TRBV9 and TRBJ2-7; possible D gene TRBD1, 8 bases. V was clipped by 0 bases and J by 4 bases, with 20 bases between them. CDR3 size: 17 residues. CDR1 and CDR2 from the germline V gene are SGDLS and YYNGEE. As DNA, the CDR3 is TGTGCCAGCAGCGTAGGCGGGACAGGACTAGGAAGGTACGAGCAGTACTTC. Protein: CASSVGGTGLGRYEQYF.